One sample yielded the 26 T cell receptor beta chains listed below, sequenced in a study of neurological immune-mediated disorders (dated by TCRdb to the late 2010s). The library was generated by 5' RACE. Sequencing took place on an Illumina HiSeq 2500. The public reads were reprocessed in TCRdb via fastp at Q25 and MiXCR, keeping in-frame beta chains. Under each unique CDR3 protein, matching rows form one entry showing the most common genes and DNA. In this sample the table shows about 81,000 distinct CDR3 sequences, about 4% of which occur a single time. The top ten clones comprise 5.7% of the sample. The sample's time point label, decoded: longitudinal time-point 3. The sequencing input was PBMCs. The source is an older woman with multiple sclerosis.

In its sample, this clonotype was seen many times. The V gene is TRBV20-1, the J gene TRBJ2-1, with 10 nucleotides matching TRBD2. V was pared by 4 bases and J by 1 base, with 13 bases of the junction left unmatched. The germline V gene encodes CDR1 DFQATT and CDR2 SNEGSKA (reference sequence). This CDR3 region has 18 residues. CDR3 DNA sequence: TGCAGTGCTAACCAGGGACTAGCGTCCTTCCTTTCCTACAATGAGCAGTTCTTC. Translation gives CSANQGLASFLSYNEQFF.

This clonotype was counted at least ten times. This sequence joins TRBV6-5 and TRBJ1-3; no definite D call. V lost 8 bases and J 0 bases, leaving 17 bases between the germline ends. The CDR3 runs to 16 residues. The germline V gene encodes CDR1 MNHEY and CDR2 SVGAGI. The CDR3, as DNA: TGTGCCAGCGCCCTCCAGGTCACATTCTCTGGAAACACCATATATTTT. It translates to CASALQVTFSGNTIYF.

This clonotype was counted at least ten times. CDR3 region: CASSPPGGPYEQYF. The DNA for the CDR3 is TGTGCCAGCTCACCCCCCGGGGGGCCCTACGAGCAGTACTTC. The V gene is TRBV18, the J gene TRBJ2-7; TRBD2 might be the D (7 bases). CDR1 and CDR2 (germline): KGHSH, LQKENI. CDR3 length: 14 residues. V was pared by 3 bases and J by 2 bases, with 11 bases between.

This clonotype came up many times. V usage is TRBV11-3 and J usage is TRBJ1-2; D unclear. The CDR3 covers 13 residues. Looked up from germline, CDR1 is SGHNT and CDR2 is YENEEA. Between the trimmed V and J ends, which lost 4 bases and 0 bases, there was a span of 6 bases. The chain's CDR3 is CASSSGSNYGYTF. The CDR3 bases are TGTGCCAGCAGCTCGGGGTCTAACTATGGCTACACCTTC.

Many counts were recorded for this clonotype. J is TRBJ1-3 and V is TRBV12-3 or TRBV12-4, with 9 bases lining up with TRBD1. After removal of 5 bases from V and 3 bases from J, the junction contained 8 bases not matched to a gene. The CDR3 has 16 amino acids. The CDR3 nucleotides are TGTGCCAGCAGTACTGAGACAGGGGGTTATGGAAACACCATATATTTT. It is translated as CASSTETGGYGNTIYF.

By sample fraction, this clonotype is medium-sized (0.01 to 0.1%). This rearrangement joins TRBV10-3 to TRBJ2-7; D is unresolved. The CDR3 runs to 13 residues. V was cut by 0 bases and J by 1 base, with 4 bases left in between. Germline loops: CDR1 ENHRY, CDR2 SYGVKD. CDR3 DNA sequence: TGTGCCATCAGTGAGTCGAGTTCCTACGAGCAGTACTTC. Its translation is CAISESSSYEQYF.

V gene TRBV12-3 or TRBV12-4 combines with J gene TRBJ2-1; weak D call: TRBD1 (7 bases). V dropped 6 bases and J dropped 10 bases, with 16 bases sitting between them. This CDR3 is 13 amino acids long. The CDR3 sequence is CASRPYAGGEQFF. As DNA, the CDR3 is TGTGCCAGCAGGCCTTACGCAGGGGGGGAGCAGTTCTTC.

There are many counts of this clonotype. The chain uses TRBV12-3 or TRBV12-4 and TRBJ2-2; unclear D gene. Trimming removed 2 bases at V and 7 bases at J, with 5 bases between. This CDR3 is built from 12 residues. CDR3: CASSLWGGELFF. The CDR3 coding sequence is TGTGCCAGCAGTTTATGGGGCGGGGAGCTGTTTTTT.

This clonotype was observed at least ten times. The chain is built from TRBV4-1 and TRBJ2-2; possibly TRBD2 for D (7 bases). CDR3 length: 16 residues. With 0 bases removed from V and 3 bases from J, the gap between germline ends came to 11 bases. Germline CDR1 and CDR2: MGHRA and YSYEKL. The CDR3 DNA reads TGCGCCAGCAGCCAAGATACGGGGGGCCACACCGGGGAGCTGTTTTTT. Its protein is CASSQDTGGHTGELFF.

This clonotype showed up many times. The V gene is TRBV7-2, the J gene TRBJ2-1; TRBD1 agrees at 7 bases. Germline CDR1 is SGHTA and CDR2 is FQGNSA. The CDR3 is 13 residues long. Germline trimming cut 6 bases from V and 6 bases from J; bases unmatched to any gene: 5. The CDR3 reads CASSRDRVNEQFF. CDR3 coding DNA: TGTGCCAGCAGTCGCGACAGGGTCAATGAGCAGTTCTTC.

This clonotype was found many times. The V gene is TRBV20-1, the J gene TRBJ1-6; the D is unclear. Between the trimmed V and J ends, which lost 6 bases and 2 bases, there was a span of 14 bases. Germline V gives CDR1 DFQATT, CDR2 SNEGSKA (reference sequence). CDR3 size: 15 residues. Here the CDR3 reads CSALRRTTYNSPLHF. The CDR3 DNA sequence: TGCAGTGCACTACGTCGGACCACCTATAATTCACCCCTCCACTTT.

This clonotype has a count of ten or more. The V call is TRBV15, the J call TRBJ2-2, with D perhaps matching TRBD2 (5 bases). The CDR3 sequence is 17 residues long. Germline lookup yields CDR1 LNHNV and CDR2 YYDKDF (reference sequence). Trimming left V 1 base short and J 4 bases short, with 16 bases between. CDR3 protein: CATSRGVWTRSTGELFF. Written as DNA, the CDR3 is TGTGCCACCAGCAGAGGCGTATGGACTCGCTCCACCGGGGAGCTGTTTTTT.

This clonotype was detected ten times or more. The V gene is TRBV29-1, the J gene TRBJ1-1; D gene uncertain. The V gene's germline CDR1 is SQVTM and CDR2 ANQGSEA. The V end was cut by 7 bases, the J end by 0 bases, with 6 bases between. There are 11 residues in the CDR3. This CDR3 reads CSALVNTEAFF. The DNA of the CDR3 is TGCAGCGCTCTGGTGAACACTGAAGCTTTCTTT.

The table lists this clonotype with many counts. The rearrangement links TRBV20-1 to TRBJ1-1; TRBD1 matches 7 bases. Unmatched junction bases numbered 5, after V lost 2 bases and J lost 2 bases. This CDR3 spans 14 amino acids. From germline, CDR1 is DFQATT and CDR2 SNEGSKA (reference sequence). The CDR3 protein is CSARPGQVNTEAFF. The DNA of the CDR3 is TGCAGTGCTAGACCAGGACAGGTTAACACTGAAGCTTTCTTT.

This clonotype was recorded at least ten times. V and J are TRBV12-3 or TRBV12-4 and TRBJ2-1; no definite D call. CDR3 length: 16 residues. Trimming removed 5 bases at V and 0 bases at J, with 14 bases between. The CDR3 reads CASSIKRGFSYNEQFF. In DNA, the CDR3 is TGTGCCAGCAGTATAAAAAGAGGATTCTCCTACAATGAGCAGTTCTTC.

This clonotype was counted many times. This chain joins TRBV6-6 and TRBJ1-2; a possible D gene is TRBD1 (6 bases). CDR3 length: 14 residues. The V end lost 5 bases, the J end lost 4 bases, and 14 bases lay between the germline ends. Germline lookup yields CDR1 MNHNY and CDR2 SVGAGI (reference sequence). As DNA, the CDR3 is TGTGCCAGCAGTCCCGTCGGGACACCCTATGGCTACACCTTC. Translation gives CASSPVGTPYGYTF.

This clonotype was counted ten times or more. V usage is TRBV7-9 and J usage is TRBJ2-1; D gene ambiguous. Germline V lookup: CDR1 SEHNR, CDR2 FQNEAQ (reference sequence). Trimming pared 2 bases from V and 10 bases from J, leaving 9 bases between. The CDR3 length is 12 residues. The CDR3 region is CASSLTMAEQFF. CDR3 DNA: TGTGCCAGCAGCTTAACCATGGCAGAGCAGTTCTTC.

This clonotype was detected ten times or more. J is TRBJ2-7 and V is TRBV4-2; D might be TRBD2 (7 bases). V was clipped by 1 base and J by 2 bases, with 15 bases between them. Germline assignment: CDR1 LGHNA and CDR2 YNFKEQ. The CDR3 consists of 16 residues. CDR3 in DNA: TGTGCCAGCAGCCAAGCCAGGGGAGGGGGGACCTACGAGCAGTACTTC. Protein product: CASSQARGGGTYEQYF.

This clonotype was seen many times. The V call is TRBV11-2, the J call TRBJ2-5; tentatively, D is TRBD1 or TRBD2 (6 bases each). Deletions cut 5 bases from V and 0 bases from J, with 10 bases between. The germline V gene has CDR1 SGHAT and CDR2 FQNNGV. The CDR3 runs 14 residues. The CDR3 is CASSIGGYQETQYF. CDR3 in DNA: TGTGCCAGCAGCATAGGGGGGTACCAAGAGACCCAGTACTTC.

This clonotype was observed many times. The chain links TRBV5-1 to TRBJ1-1; D is uncertain. The CDR3 loop spans 14 amino acids. V was cut by 1 base and J by 3 bases, with 10 bases left in between. Looked up from germline, CDR1 is SGHRS and CDR2 is YFSETQ. The DNA for the CDR3 is TGCGCCAGCAGCTTGTTTCTAGGGCACACTGAAGCTTTCTTT. This codes for CASSLFLGHTEAFF.

This clonotype appeared many times. The genes are TRBV5-1 and TRBJ2-3; D is ambiguous. The CDR3 totals 13 residues. Germline lookup yields CDR1 SGHRS and CDR2 YFSETQ. V lost 0 bases and J 6 bases, leaving 8 bases between the germline ends. For the CDR3, the DNA is TGCGCCAGCAGCTTGGTCCAAAGGGATACGCAGTATTTT. This sequence encodes CASSLVQRDTQYF.

At least ten counts were recorded for this clonotype. The J gene is TRBJ1-2, the V gene TRBV29-1; D call uncertain. V was pared by 6 bases and J by 5 bases, with 10 bases between. The CDR3 consists of 11 residues. Germline values: CDR1 SQVTM, CDR2 ANQGSEA. DNA of the CDR3: TGCAGCGTCGATACAGCTTATGGCTACACCTTC. It encodes CSVDTAYGYTF.

The CDR3 is CASSHGQGGLYEQYF. The CDR3 coding sequence is TGTGCCAGCAGCCACGGACAGGGTGGTCTCTACGAGCAGTACTTC. The V gene is TRBV3-1, the J gene TRBJ2-7; 8 bases align to TRBD1. The V and J ends lost 3 bases and 3 bases, in that order; junction bases with no gene match: 7. Germline V gene lookup returns CDR1 LGHDT and CDR2 YNNKEL (reference sequence). The CDR3 length is 15 residues.

This clonotype was detected ten times or more. This chain connects TRBV12-3 or TRBV12-4 to TRBJ2-7, with unresolved D. The V end was cut by 1 base, the J end by 4 bases, with 14 bases between. The CDR3 runs to 15 residues. This CDR3 reads CASSLGVGSRYEQYF. CDR3 coding DNA: TGTGCCAGCAGTTTAGGGGTAGGAAGCCGGTACGAGCAGTACTTC.

This clonotype was found many times. This chain joins TRBV28 and TRBJ2-5; maybe TRBD2 (6 bases). Deletions cut 5 bases from V and 0 bases from J, with 10 bases between. CDR3 length equals 14 residues. The V gene's germline CDR1 is MDHEN and CDR2 SYDVKM. This chain's CDR3 is CASSQPGDQETQYF. CDR3 DNA: TGTGCCAGCAGTCAACCGGGGGACCAAGAGACCCAGTACTTC.

The sample holds many counts of this clonotype. The chain links TRBV5-1 to TRBJ1-2; D might be TRBD1 (6 bases). The CDR3 covers 15 residues. Germline CDR1 SGHRS, CDR2 YFSETQ. V shed 4 bases and J shed 4 bases, with 17 bases lying between them. The CDR3 DNA reads TGCGCCAGCAGCCTCCCGGGACAATCCCTCTATGGCTACACCTTC. Translating gives CASSLPGQSLYGYTF. The entire variable domain, with the rest obtained from reference TRBV5-1 and TRBJ1-2, is as follows: KAGVTQTPRYLIKTRGQQVTLSCSPISGHRSVSWYQQTPGQGLQFLFEYFSETQRNKGNFPGRFSGRQFSNSRSEMNVSTLELGDSALYLCASSLPGQSLYGYTFGSGTRLTVV.